This is a list of T cell receptor beta chains from one sample in a study of blood T cell repertoires in COVID-19. The protocol was immunoSEQ multiplex PCR, while the TCRdb copy is restricted to in-frame clones and leaves out a portion. The data hold some 40,000 clones, with over 75% observed a single time. Source material: peripheral blood. Source of these receptors: a human donor in a cohort sampled during active or convalescent COVID-19. The donor label of this sample is uncertain. Each CDR3 is given with its conserved first and last residue. A D gene is named only where the DNA matches it firmly. A clone size is listed for some rows: how often the clone was seen (once, few, many), or a class if it is expanded.

size	D	V	J	CDR3	DNA
few	.	TRBV25-1	TRBJ1-2	CASSLGGGSGYTF	TGTGCCAGCAGTCTTGGTGGGGGCAGTGGCTACACCTTC
.	.	TRBV6-5	TRBJ2-3	CASSYVGSTDTQYF	TGTGCCAGCAGTTACGTCGGGAGCACAGATACGCAGTATTTT
.	.	TRBV5-4	TRBJ2-3	CASSLGGPGDADTQYF	TGTGCCAGCAGCTTGGGAGGGCCTGGAGACGCAGATACGCAGTATTTT
.	TRBD2	TRBV7-3	TRBJ2-3	CASSFGLAAPTDTQYF	TGTGCCAGCAGCTTTGGGCTAGCGGCCCCCACAGATACGCAGTATTTT
once	TRBD2	TRBV18	TRBJ2-5	CASSIGRGETQYF	TGTGCCAGCTCGATAGGGAGGGGTGAGACCCAGTACTTC
.	.	TRBV3-1/TRBV3-2	TRBJ1-6	CASSQESVSPLHF	TGTGCCAGCAGCCAAGAATCAGTTTCACCCCTCCACTTT
.	.	TRBV11-2	TRBJ2-7	CASSFDRGEQYF	TGTGCCAGCAGCTTTGATAGGGGCGAGCAGTACTTC
few	.	TRBV29-1	TRBJ1-1	CSVEGTRTEAFF	TGCAGCGTTGAAGGTACGAGGACTGAAGCTTTCTTT
.	TRBD2	TRBV29-1	TRBJ2-7	CSIRAGGGYEQYF	TGCAGCATTAGAGCGGGAGGGGGCTACGAGCAGTACTTC
.	TRBD1	TRBV30	TRBJ1-1	CAWGARGFTMNTEAFF	TGTGCCTGGGGTGCCAGGGGGTTTACTATGAACACTGAAGCTTTCTTT
few	TRBD2	TRBV4-2	TRBJ2-7	CASSQAGGRDEQYF	TGTGCCAGCAGCCAAGCGGGAGGCCGGGACGAGCAGTACTTC
few	TRBD2	TRBV27	TRBJ2-3	CASSSAGADTQYF	TGTGCCAGCAGTTCAGCGGGAGCAGATACGCAGTATTTT
.	TRBD1	TRBV2	TRBJ2-3	CASSADRRPTDTQYF	TGTGCCAGCAGTGCGGACAGGAGACCCACAGATACGCAGTATTTT
.	.	TRBV16	TRBJ1-2	CASSLPRQQGYTF	TGTGCCAGCAGCCTCCCCAGGCAACAGGGCTACACCTTC
.	TRBD2	TRBV9	TRBJ2-3	CASSLTSGRHTQYF	TGTGCCAGCAGCCTGACTAGCGGGAGGCATACGCAGTATTTT
.	.	TRBV6-5	TRBJ1-1	CASSRQNTEAFF	TGTGCCAGCAGTCGACAAAACACTGAAGCTTTCTTT
few	TRBD2	TRBV5-4	TRBJ2-7	CASSSRGGGSGNEQYF	TGTGCCAGCAGCTCCCGGGGGGGCGGGAGTGGCAACGAGCAGTACTTC
.	TRBD2	TRBV24-1	TRBJ2-5	CATSDPVAGGMETQYF	TGTGCCACCAGTGATCCTGTAGCGGGAGGGATGGAGACCCAGTACTTC
once	.	TRBV5-8	TRBJ1-1	CASSFGQNTEAFF	TGTGCCAGCAGCTTCGGACAGAACACTGAAGCTTTCTTT
.	TRBD1	TRBV11-2	TRBJ1-3	CASSFYRGESSGNTIYF	TGTGCCAGCAGCTTTTACAGGGGAGAGAGCTCTGGAAACACCATATATTTT
few	.	TRBV11-2	TRBJ1-2	CASSLDPIRVPYGYTF	TGTGCCAGCAGCTTAGATCCGATCAGGGTCCCATATGGCTACACCTTC
.	.	TRBV30	TRBJ1-5	CAWSPGGNQPQHF	TGTGCCTGGAGTCCAGGAGGGAATCAGCCCCAGCATTTT
once	.	TRBV30	TRBJ2-3	CAWSGRVLGDTQYF	TGTGCCTGGAGTGGGCGGGTTCTCGGAGATACGCAGTATTTT
.	TRBD1	TRBV4-1	TRBJ2-7	CASSSPGQGDEQYF	TGCGCCAGCAGCTCTCCGGGACAGGGTGACGAGCAGTACTTC
.	.	TRBV19	TRBJ2-3	CASSIGLAGDTQYF	TGTGCCAGTAGTATAGGTCTAGCAGGAGATACGCAGTATTTT
.	.	TRBV27	TRBJ2-2	CASSFSTGNTGELFF	TGTGCCAGCAGTTTTTCCACAGGGAACACCGGGGAGCTGTTTTTT
.	.	TRBV7-9	TRBJ1-2	CASSLAVQALYGYTF	TGTGCCAGCAGCTTAGCGGTACAGGCCCTCTATGGCTACACCTTC
.	.	TRBV11-2	TRBJ2-1	CASSPRLSDSEQFF	TGTGCCAGCAGCCCCCGTTTGAGCGACTCTGAGCAGTTCTTC
.	.	TRBV5-4	TRBJ2-7	CASSLNLGAYEQYF	TGTGCCAGCAGCTTGAATCTAGGGGCCTACGAGCAGTACTTC
few	.	TRBV23-1	TRBJ2-3	CASSQRTSTDTQYF	TGCGCCAGCAGTCAAAGGACAAGCACAGATACGCAGTATTTT
.	.	TRBV11-2	TRBJ1-3	CASSLAIAGNTIYF	TGTGCCAGCAGCTTAGCGATAGCTGGAAACACCATATATTTT
few	.	TRBV29-1	TRBJ2-5	CSVWGGTQETQYF	TGCAGCGTTTGGGGCGGGACCCAAGAGACCCAGTACTTC
.	.	TRBV3-1/TRBV3-2	TRBJ1-1	CASSQGGAKIKEAFF	TGTGCCAGCAGCCAGGGAGGGGCCAAAATCAAGGAAGCTTTCTTT
.	.	TRBV4-1	TRBJ2-5	CASSQEASAARTQYF	TGCGCCAGCAGCCAAGAGGCTAGCGCTGCCCGGACCCAGTACTTC
few	.	TRBV7-9	TRBJ1-2	CASSLGQAGMEYTF	TGTGCCAGCAGCTTAGGCCAGGCGGGAATGGAGTACACCTTC
.	.	TRBV14	TRBJ2-1	CASSPPGWGEQFF	TGTGCCAGCAGCCCCCCGGGATGGGGTGAGCAGTTCTTC
.	TRBD2	TRBV4-2	TRBJ2-2	CASSQAGTSGRISDTGELFF	TGTGCCAGCAGCCAGGCCGGGACTAGCGGGAGGATATCGGACACCGGGGAGCTGTTTTTT
.	.	TRBV12-3/TRBV12-4	TRBJ1-1	CASSTGQNTEAFF	TGTGCCAGCAGTACCGGACAGAACACTGAAGCTTTCTTT
.	TRBD1	TRBV24-1	TRBJ1-1	CATTPGGRTEAFF	TGTGCCACCACTCCAGGGGGTCGCACTGAAGCTTTCTTT
once	TRBD1	TRBV10-3	TRBJ1-3	CAISPGGGGNTIYF	TGTGCCATCAGTCCAGGGGGAGGTGGAAACACCATATATTTT
few	.	TRBV20-1	TRBJ2-7	CSARAGYEQYF	TGCAGTGCTAGAGCCGGCTACGAGCAGTACTTC
.	.	TRBV11-2	TRBJ1-1	CASSLPRQNTEAFF	TGTGCCAGCAGCTTACCTCGACAGAACACTGAAGCTTTCTTT
.	TRBD1	TRBV20-1	TRBJ2-5	CSAGTTGSDF	TGCAGTGCCGGGACGACAGGGAGTGACTTC
.	TRBD2	TRBV5-8	TRBJ2-4	CASSFTPGTSVQTAKNIQYF	TGTGCCAGCAGCTTCACACCCGGGACTAGCGTACAAACGGCCAAAAACATTCAGTACTTC
few	.	TRBV24-1	TRBJ1-2	CATSDPRTEEGYTF	TGTGCCACCAGTGATCCACGGACAGAGGAAGGCTACACCTTC
.	.	TRBV18	TRBJ1-1	CASSPSYQGLAEAFF	TGTGCCAGCTCACCATCGTATCAGGGGCTCGCTGAAGCTTTCTTT
.	.	TRBV19	TRBJ2-5	CASSPRQQETQYF	TGTGCCAGTAGTCCACGACAGCAAGAGACCCAGTACTTC